This TCR beta chain was sequenced for a study of shared clonotypes between healthy human individuals. Germline CDR1 and CDR2: MNHNS and SASEGT. V lost 3 bases to trimming and J lost 3 bases, with 11 bases between them. This CDR3 has 14 residues. The table came from immunoSEQ multiplex PCR; TCRdb's copy has only in-frame clones and leaves some out. Of around 300,000 clones in the sample, roughly 84% are singletons; the top ten hold about 16%. This clonotype was obtained from a man aged 18 to 30 in good health. What was sequenced was memory CD8+ T cells sorted from blood. The subset is: CD45RO+ cells pooled with CCR7-negative TemRA cells. The rearrangement links TRBV6-1 to TRBJ1-2; the D is unclear. CDR3 amino acids: CASSDTVWDYGYTF. The CDR3 bases are TGTGCCAGCAGTGATACGGTTTGGGACTATGGCTACACCTTC.